This TCR beta chain was sequenced in a study of T cells in localized non-small cell lung cancer. The assay was immunoSEQ multiplex PCR, and TCRdb's table has in-frame clones only and misses some. The table has 90,000 to 100,000 clones, under 95% seen once. Findings of the study overall: Prolonged overall survival went with higher T cell density in the blood. Highest T cell clonality was seen in uninvolved adjacent lung, surpassing that measured in tumor. Heterogeneity remains possible, as sequencing covered one tumor region only. Median detection of top 100 tumor clones in adjacent lung was under 75 clones.

The CDR3 has 14 amino acids. V was trimmed by 3 bases and J by 7 bases, leaving 13 bases between them. The germline V gene has CDR1 SGDLS and CDR2 YYNGEE. A remark on this clone: As yet, its antigen is unknown.

This receptor was obtained from a woman aged 40 to 75 with stage II squamous cell lung carcinoma. The V gene is TRBV9, the J gene TRBJ1-4; D perhaps matches TRBD1 (6 bases). This specimen was PBMCs, taken before any cancer treatment. The CDR3 loop reads CASSAGTRGEKLFF. The CDR3 bases are TGTGCCAGCAGCGCCGGGACACGAGGTGAAAAACTGTTTTTT.